These 27 T cell receptor beta chains were all obtained from the same sample, sequenced in a study of T cell responses to AZD1222 COVID-19 vaccine. Here immunoSEQ multiplex PCR was the method, and the copy in TCRdb shows in-frame clones only, minus some. Found here are about 130,000 clones, roughly 88% of them singletons; the top ten hold approximately 19%. Sequences were derived from peripheral blood, sampled on day 0 of MenACWY control vaccination. The receptors derive from an adult in good health.

This sequence joins TRBV4-1 and TRBJ1-4; D gene ambiguous. The CDR3 consists of 13 residues. With 6 bases removed from V and 8 bases from J, the gap between germline ends came to 13 bases. Germline V lookup: CDR1 MGHRA, CDR2 YSYEKL. CDR3 DNA sequence: TGCGCCAGCAGTACGCTCTTAACCGAAAAACTGTTTTTT. It translates to CASSTLLTEKLFF.

This chain links TRBV7-9 with TRBJ2-3; the D gene is possibly TRBD2 (6 bases). CDR3 length: 13 amino acids. Germline V CDR1 and CDR2: SEHNR, FQNEAQ (reference sequence). V lost 5 bases to trimming and J lost 6 bases, with 12 bases between them. DNA of the CDR3: TGTGCCAGCAGCCCTACGGCGGGGGATACGCAGTATTTT. Its protein product is CASSPTAGDTQYF.

This chain connects TRBV6-5 to TRBJ1-2; 7 bases line up with TRBD1. Germline CDR1 reads MNHEY; CDR2 reads SVGAGI. V trimming: 6 bases; J trimming: 4 bases; junction bases outside the gene matches: 5. The length of the CDR3 is 13 residues. CDR3 protein: CASSLGQFYGYTF. The CDR3 DNA follows: TGTGCCAGCAGCCTGGGACAGTTCTATGGCTACACCTTC.

The rearrangement uses TRBV6-5 and TRBJ2-7; D unclear. The CDR3 is made up of 11 amino acids. From germline, CDR1 is MNHEY and CDR2 SVGAGI. Trimming removed 2 bases from V and 4 bases from J, with 3 bases in between. The CDR3: CASSYIYEQYF. The DNA of the CDR3 is TGTGCCAGCAGTTACATTTACGAGCAGTACTTC.

This clone came up a few times. This chain joins TRBV3-1 (or the pseudogene TRBV3-2) and TRBJ1-5, with D unclear. The CDR3 runs to 15 residues. V was cut by 0 bases and J by 5 bases, with 11 bases left in between. CDR1 is LGHDT and CDR2 is YNNKEL in the germline V gene (reference sequence). CDR3 sequence reads: CASSQEISADQPQHF. For the CDR3, the DNA is TGTGCCAGCAGCCAAGAAATCAGCGCGGATCAGCCCCAGCATTTT.

The rearrangement joins TRBV11-2 to TRBJ2-7; D remains ambiguous. Germline CDR1 SGHAT, CDR2 FQNNGV. Deletions cut 3 bases from V and 0 bases from J, with 9 bases between. The CDR3 length is 14 residues. The CDR3 sequence: CASSFGPSSYEQYF. CDR3 bases: TGTGCCAGCAGCTTCGGGCCGAGCTCCTACGAGCAGTACTTC.

The chain carries TRBV27 and TRBJ2-7, with TRBD2 matching over 9 bases. CDR3 size: 15 residues. After removal of 5 bases from V and 3 bases from J, the junction contained 8 bases not matched to a gene. The germline CDR1 and CDR2 sequences are MNHEY and SMNVEV (reference sequence). Here the CDR3 reads CASSHRTSVVYEQYF. The CDR3 DNA reads TGTGCCAGCAGTCATCGGACTAGCGTGGTCTACGAGCAGTACTTC.

The chain employs TRBV5-1 and TRBJ2-3; unclear D gene. V shed 7 bases and J shed 1 base, with 7 bases lying between them. Germline CDR1 reads SGHRS; CDR2 reads YFSETQ. There are 12 residues in the CDR3. The CDR3 DNA follows: TGCGCCAGCGCCGCGGGCACAGATACGCAGTATTTT. Translating gives CASAAGTDTQYF.

The V gene is TRBV7-3, the J gene TRBJ1-6; D is unclear. The CDR3 length is 13 residues. The germline V gene has CDR1 SGHTA and CDR2 FQGTGA. Trimming stripped 1 base from V and 10 bases from J, with 8 bases between. This CDR3 reads CASSLNLASPLHF. CDR3 in DNA: TGTGCCAGCAGCTTAAACCTGGCATCACCCCTCCACTTT.

This sequence joins TRBV19 and TRBJ1-5; maybe TRBD1 (5 bases). CDR1 is LNHDA, CDR2 SQIVND, per germline (reference sequence). The CDR3 has 15 residues. Trimming took off 7 bases at V and 7 bases at J, with 20 bases between the two ends. The CDR3 coding sequence is TGTGCCAGTACCCTGAACTTAGGGGCTCAGCAGCCCCAGCATTTT. Protein product: CASTLNLGAQQPQHF.

This chain uses TRBV18 with TRBJ2-7, with 8 bases identical to TRBD1. The CDR3 totals 13 residues. CDR1 KGHSH and CDR2 LQKENI come from the germline V gene. The V gene end was trimmed by 4 bases and the J gene end by 12 bases; junction bases not matched to a gene: 11. The CDR3 nucleotides read TGTGCCAGCTCACTGGACAGGGCGACAGGGCGGTACTTC. Encoded protein: CASSLDRATGRYF. Supplemented by reference TRBV18 and TRBJ2-7, the full variable domain reads NAGVMQNPRHLVRRRGQEARLRCSPMKGHSHVYWYRQLPEEGLKFMVYLQKENIIDESGMPKERFSAEFPKEGPSILRIQQVVRGDSAAYFCASSLDRATGRYFGPGTRLTVT.

This clone is a singleton in its sample. The genes are TRBV27 and TRBJ2-7; TRBD1 aligns across 10 bases. CDR1 MNHEY and CDR2 SMNVEV come from the germline V gene (reference sequence). The CDR3 has 13 amino acids. Trimming at V came to 6 bases and at J to 4 bases, leaving 3 bases not matched to a gene. The CDR3 sequence: CASRPGQGYEQYF. The CDR3 nucleotides are TGTGCCAGCAGACCGGGACAGGGGTACGAGCAGTACTTC.

This clone has just one count. V usage is TRBV25-1 and J usage is TRBJ2-7; 7 nucleotides agree with TRBD1. This CDR3 contains 15 residues. V dropped 3 bases and J dropped 1; count of bases not matched to a gene: 6. Germline CDR1 reads MGHDK; CDR2 reads SYGVNS. CDR3 sequence: CASSDKGQVSYEQYF. The CDR3 DNA sequence: TGTGCCAGCAGTGACAAAGGACAGGTTTCCTACGAGCAGTACTTC.

The chain recombines TRBV4-1 with TRBJ2-6; maybe TRBD1 (5 bases). The CDR3 contains 16 residues. V was shortened by 0 bases and J by 2 bases, with 8 bases between the two germline ends. CDR1 MGHRA and CDR2 YSYEKL come from the germline V gene. The CDR3 region is CASSQDGATGANVLTF. DNA of the CDR3: TGCGCCAGCAGCCAAGATGGGGCAACTGGGGCCAACGTCCTGACTTTC.

The chain is built from TRBV7-9 and TRBJ1-1; D is ambiguous. The germline V and J ends were trimmed by 2 bases and 0 bases, with 4 bases remaining between them. Germline CDR1 reads SEHNR; CDR2 reads FQNEAQ (reference sequence). The length of the CDR3 is 13 residues. This CDR3 is CASSLYMNTEAFF. The CDR3, as DNA: TGTGCCAGCAGCTTATACATGAACACTGAAGCTTTCTTT.

CDR3 sequence (DNA): TGTGCCAGCACCGGGCAGCACAATCAGCCCCAGCATTTT. Protein: CASTGQHNQPQHF. The rearrangement uses TRBV28 and TRBJ1-5; D remains unclear. The V end lost 7 bases, the J end lost 3 bases, and 10 bases lay between the germline ends. CDR1 MDHEN and CDR2 SYDVKM come from the germline V gene. The CDR3 is made up of 13 amino acids.

V and J are TRBV10-1 and TRBJ1-1, with D tentatively TRBD1 (5 bases). CDR3 length equals 16 residues. The germline V gene encodes CDR1 WNHNN and CDR2 SYGVQD (reference sequence). V gave up 10 bases and J gave up 0 bases, with 21 bases separating them. The CDR3 sequence is CATPPPTDILNTEAFF. As DNA, the CDR3 is TGCGCCACCCCACCCCCAACGGACATATTGAACACTGAAGCTTTCTTT.

This clone came up once. The chain recombines TRBV12-5 with TRBJ2-5, with D possibly matching TRBD1 (5 bases). Looked up from germline, CDR1 is LGHNT and CDR2 is FRNRAP. V was shortened by 2 bases and J by 4 bases, with 11 bases between the two germline ends. CDR3 length equals 14 residues. The CDR3 DNA is TGTGCTAGTGGTTTGTCAGGGATCCCAGAGACCCAGTACTTC. Translating it yields CASGLSGIPETQYF. Combining the CDR3 with reference TRBV12-5 and TRBJ2-5 gives the whole variable domain DARVTQTPRHKVTEMGQEVTMRCQPILGHNTVFWYRQTMMQGLELLAYFRNRAPLDDSGMPKDRFSAEMPDATLATLKIQPSEPRDSAVYFCASGLSGIPETQYFGPGTRLLVL.

Notes on this clone: At one boundary the junction diverges from the germline segment, which might be a read error. The chain carries TRBV6-1 and TRBJ1-6; D unclear. Germline CDR1 reads MNHNS; CDR2 reads SASEGT. The CDR3 is 11 amino acids. The CDR3 nucleotides read TGTGCCAGCAGTGAACACAGCCGATTGAACTTT. It codes for CASSEHSRLNF.

The rearrangement links TRBV4-1 to TRBJ2-3; 11 nucleotides agree with TRBD1. This CDR3 is 16 amino acids long. The V gene's germline CDR1 is MGHRA and CDR2 YSYEKL. J was trimmed by 6 bases and V by 4 bases; bases with no gene match: 9. As DNA, the CDR3 is TGCGCCAGCAGCCCCAGACTGGGACAGGGGGGCGATACGCAGTATTTT. It specifies CASSPRLGQGGDTQYF.

This chain connects TRBV10-1 to TRBJ2-7, with 8 bases lining up with TRBD2. CDR1 is WNHNN and CDR2 is SYGVQD in the germline V gene (reference sequence). The CDR3 extends over 14 amino acids. V was clipped by 5 bases and J by 2 bases; unmatched bases: 5. The CDR3 bases are TGCGCCAGCAGTCTTAGCGGGGACACCTACGAGCAGTACTTC. Protein: CASSLSGDTYEQYF.

The chain employs TRBV5-1 and TRBJ2-5, with a tentative D call TRBD1 (6 bases). CDR1 and CDR2 from the germline V gene are SGHRS and YFSETQ. This CDR3 has 14 amino acids. V lost 4 bases, J lost 3 bases, and 13 bases lay in between. The CDR3 DNA sequence: TGCGCCAGCAGCCTTATAGGACAGAAAGAGACCCAGTACTTC. This sequence encodes CASSLIGQKETQYF.

Comment on this clone: Other DNA sequences within the sample encode an identical CDR3. This chain links TRBV2 with TRBJ1-1; TRBD1 matches 7 bases. Germline V gene sequence: CDR1 SNHLY, CDR2 FYNNEI. V shed 6 bases, J shed 0 bases, and the junction held 1 base outside the gene matches. The CDR3 sequence is 13 residues long. Written as DNA, the CDR3 is TGTGCCAGCAGGGGACAGATGAACACTGAAGCTTTCTTT. Amino acid sequence: CASRGQMNTEAFF.

V and J are TRBV15 and TRBJ1-5; D possibly corresponds to TRBD1 (5 bases). CDR1 is LNHNV and CDR2 is YYDKDF in the germline V gene (reference sequence). This CDR3 region has 14 residues. Trimming removed 5 bases at V and 4 bases at J, with 12 bases between. The CDR3 DNA is TGTGCCACCAGCTTCCAGGGCTTTAATCAGCCCCAGCATTTT. Protein product: CATSFQGFNQPQHF.

In the case of this clone: Additional DNA sequences in this sample encode the identical CDR3. The chain uses TRBV20-1 and TRBJ1-1; no definite D call. CDR3 size: 11 residues. Trimming removed 2 bases at V and 7 bases at J, with 8 bases between. Germline-derived CDR1 and CDR2 are DFQATT and SNEGSKA (reference sequence). The CDR3: CSARIQGEAFF. In DNA form, the CDR3 reads TGCAGTGCTAGAATCCAAGGTGAAGCTTTCTTT.

The chain joins TRBV24-1 to TRBJ2-7, with 10 bases matching TRBD1. The CDR3 runs to 15 residues. Germline CDR1 reads KGHDR; CDR2 reads SFDVKD. V was pared by 4 bases and J by 5 bases, with 7 bases of the junction left unmatched. CDR3 in DNA: TGTGCCACCAGTGACCGGGACAGGGGTGTCCACGAGCAGTACTTC. Translation gives CATSDRDRGVHEQYF.

In nucleotides, the CDR3 is TGCAGTGCTAGTGTGCGGGCGGCTTCAGAGCAGTACTTC. Residues: CSASVRAASEQYF. This chain joins TRBV20-1 and TRBJ2-7, with a weak D call TRBD2 (5 bases). The ends were cut back, 3 bases at V and 7 bases at J, with 16 bases in the middle. Germline CDR1 DFQATT, CDR2 SNEGSKA (reference sequence). The CDR3 spans 13 residues.